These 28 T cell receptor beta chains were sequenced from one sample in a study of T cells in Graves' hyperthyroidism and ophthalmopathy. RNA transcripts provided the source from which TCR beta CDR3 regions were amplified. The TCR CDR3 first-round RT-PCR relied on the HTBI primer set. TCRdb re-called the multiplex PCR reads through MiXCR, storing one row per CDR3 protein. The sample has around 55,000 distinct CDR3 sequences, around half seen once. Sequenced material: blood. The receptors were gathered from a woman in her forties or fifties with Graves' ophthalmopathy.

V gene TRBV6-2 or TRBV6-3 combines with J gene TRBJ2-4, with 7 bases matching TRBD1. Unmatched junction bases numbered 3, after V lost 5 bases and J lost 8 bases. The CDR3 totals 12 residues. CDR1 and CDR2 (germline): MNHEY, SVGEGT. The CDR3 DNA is TGTGCCAGCAGTGGTACAGGGGACATTCAGTACTTC. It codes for CASSGTGDIQYF.

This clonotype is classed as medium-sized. CDR3 region: CATRASGRNEQFF. CDR3 bases: TGTGCCACCAGGGCTAGCGGGAGGAATGAGCAGTTCTTC. The chain carries TRBV24-1 and TRBJ2-1, with TRBD2 matching over 11 bases. The CDR3 runs to 13 residues. Trimming took 7 bases from V and 7 from J; bases not matched to a gene: 2. Germline assignment: CDR1 KGHDR and CDR2 SFDVKD.

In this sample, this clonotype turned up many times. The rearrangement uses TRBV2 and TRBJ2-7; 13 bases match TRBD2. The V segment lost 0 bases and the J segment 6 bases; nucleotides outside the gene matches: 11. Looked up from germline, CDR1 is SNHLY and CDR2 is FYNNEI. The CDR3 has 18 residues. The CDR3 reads CASSEAAHRLAGGFEQYF. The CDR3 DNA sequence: TGTGCCAGCAGTGAAGCCGCTCACCGACTAGCGGGAGGTTTCGAGCAGTACTTC.

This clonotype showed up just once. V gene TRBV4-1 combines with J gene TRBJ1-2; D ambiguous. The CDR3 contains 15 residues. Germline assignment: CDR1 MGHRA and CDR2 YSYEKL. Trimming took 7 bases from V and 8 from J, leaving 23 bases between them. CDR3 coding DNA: TGCGCCAGCACCCGAGTCCCAGGCCCACTTGGGGGCTACACCTTC. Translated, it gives CASTRVPGPLGGYTF.

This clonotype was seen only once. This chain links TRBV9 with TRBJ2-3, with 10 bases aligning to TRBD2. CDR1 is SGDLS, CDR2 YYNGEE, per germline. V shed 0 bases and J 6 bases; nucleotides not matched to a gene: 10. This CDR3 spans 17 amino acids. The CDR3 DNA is TGTGCCAGCAGCGTAGGGGGAGCGGGGGGGCCGGGTGATACGCAGTATTTT. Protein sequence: CASSVGGAGGPGDTQYF.

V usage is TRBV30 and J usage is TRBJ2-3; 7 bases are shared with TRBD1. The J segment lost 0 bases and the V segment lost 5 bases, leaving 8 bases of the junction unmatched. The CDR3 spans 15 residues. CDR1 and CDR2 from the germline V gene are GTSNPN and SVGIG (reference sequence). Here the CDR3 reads CAWGTGTASTDTQYF. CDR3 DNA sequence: TGTGCCTGGGGAACGGGGACAGCTAGCACAGATACGCAGTATTTT.

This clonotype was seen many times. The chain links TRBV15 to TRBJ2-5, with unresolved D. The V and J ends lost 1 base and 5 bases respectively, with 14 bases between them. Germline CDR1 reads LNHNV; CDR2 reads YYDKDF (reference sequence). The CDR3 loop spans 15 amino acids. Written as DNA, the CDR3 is TGTGCCACCAGCAGAGCCGGGCAGTCCCAGGAGACCCAGTACTTC. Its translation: CATSRAGQSQETQYF.

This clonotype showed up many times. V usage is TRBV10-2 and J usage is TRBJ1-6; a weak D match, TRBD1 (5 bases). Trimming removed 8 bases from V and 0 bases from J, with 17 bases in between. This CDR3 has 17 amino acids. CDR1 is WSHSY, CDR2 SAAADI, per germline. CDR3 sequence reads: CASSGDSRGSYNSPLHF. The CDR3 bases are TGCGCCAGCTCGGGGGATTCTCGGGGCTCCTATAATTCACCCCTCCACTTT.

The CDR3 sequence is CASSERGDTYGYTGELFF. The CDR3, as DNA: TGCGCCAGCAGTGAACGAGGGGACACCTATGGCTACACCGGGGAGCTGTTTTTT. This sequence joins TRBV10-1 and TRBJ2-2, with D possibly being TRBD1 (6 bases). Germline V gives CDR1 WNHNN, CDR2 SYGVQD (reference sequence). The CDR3 length is 18 residues. Trimming removed 3 bases at V and 3 bases at J, with 20 bases between.

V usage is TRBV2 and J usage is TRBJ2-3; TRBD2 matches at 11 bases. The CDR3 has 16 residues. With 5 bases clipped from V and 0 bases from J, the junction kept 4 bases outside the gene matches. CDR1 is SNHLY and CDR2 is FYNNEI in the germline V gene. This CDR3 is CASSSRTSGSTDTQYF. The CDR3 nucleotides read TGTGCCAGCAGTTCCCGGACTAGCGGGAGCACAGATACGCAGTATTTT.

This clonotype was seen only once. This chain's CDR3 is CASSLYRQSDELFF. Here the CDR3 DNA reads TGTGCCAGTAGTTTGTATAGACAGTCGGATGAGCTGTTTTTT. The chain has TRBV19 and TRBJ2-2, with D maybe TRBD1 (5 bases). Trimming shortened V by 5 bases and J by 11 bases, and 18 bases separated the two germline ends. Looked up from germline, CDR1 is LNHDA and CDR2 is SQIVND (reference sequence). CDR3 length: 14 residues.

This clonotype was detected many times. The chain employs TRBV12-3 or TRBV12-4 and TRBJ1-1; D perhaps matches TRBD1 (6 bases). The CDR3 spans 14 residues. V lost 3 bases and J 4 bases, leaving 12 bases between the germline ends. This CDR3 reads CASSFKGGGTEAFF. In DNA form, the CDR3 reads TGTGCCAGCAGTTTTAAGGGAGGGGGCACTGAAGCTTTCTTT.

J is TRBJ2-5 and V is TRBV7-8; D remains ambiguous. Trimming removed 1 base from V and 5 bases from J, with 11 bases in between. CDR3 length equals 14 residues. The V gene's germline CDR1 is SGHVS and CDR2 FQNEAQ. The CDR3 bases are TGTGCCAGCAGCTTAGGCGAATATGCGGAGACCCAGTACTTC. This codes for CASSLGEYAETQYF. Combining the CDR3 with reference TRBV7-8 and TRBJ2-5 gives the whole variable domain GAGVSQSPRYKVAKRGQDVALRCDPISGHVSLFWYQQALGQGPEFLTYFQNEAQLDKSGLPSDRFFAERPEGSVSTLKIQRTQQEDSAVYLCASSLGEYAETQYFGPGTRLLVL.

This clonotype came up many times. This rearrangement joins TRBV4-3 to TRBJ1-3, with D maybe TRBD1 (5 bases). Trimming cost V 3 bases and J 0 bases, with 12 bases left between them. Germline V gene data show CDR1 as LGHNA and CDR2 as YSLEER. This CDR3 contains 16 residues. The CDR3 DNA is TGCGCCAGCAGCCATCAAGCAGGGAGCTCTGGAAACACCATATATTTT. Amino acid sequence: CASSHQAGSSGNTIYF.

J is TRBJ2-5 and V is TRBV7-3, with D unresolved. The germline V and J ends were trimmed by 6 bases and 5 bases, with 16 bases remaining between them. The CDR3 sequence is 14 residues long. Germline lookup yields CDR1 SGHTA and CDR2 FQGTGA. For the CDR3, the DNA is TGTGCCAGCAGTGAAAGTAACCCCAGGGAGACCCAGTACTTC. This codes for CASSESNPRETQYF. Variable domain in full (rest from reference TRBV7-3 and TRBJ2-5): GAGVSQTPSNKVTEKGKYVELRCDPISGHTALYWYRQSLGQGPEFLIYFQGTGAADDSGLPNDRFFAVRPEGSVSTLKIQRTERGDSAVYLCASSESNPRETQYFGPGTRLLVL.

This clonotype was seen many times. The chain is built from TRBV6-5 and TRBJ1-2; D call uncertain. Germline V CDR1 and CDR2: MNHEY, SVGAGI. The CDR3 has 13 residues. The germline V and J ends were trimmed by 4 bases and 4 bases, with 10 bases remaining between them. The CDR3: CASSSSWSYGYTF. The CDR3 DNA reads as TGTGCCAGCAGTTCCTCCTGGAGCTATGGCTACACCTTC.

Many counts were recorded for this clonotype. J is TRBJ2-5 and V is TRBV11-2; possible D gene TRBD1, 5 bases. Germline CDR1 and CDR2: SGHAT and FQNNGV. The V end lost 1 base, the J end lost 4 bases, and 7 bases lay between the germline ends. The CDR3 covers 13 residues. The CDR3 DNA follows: TGTGCCAGCAGCTTAGGGGGCAGAGAGACCCAGTACTTC. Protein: CASSLGGRETQYF.

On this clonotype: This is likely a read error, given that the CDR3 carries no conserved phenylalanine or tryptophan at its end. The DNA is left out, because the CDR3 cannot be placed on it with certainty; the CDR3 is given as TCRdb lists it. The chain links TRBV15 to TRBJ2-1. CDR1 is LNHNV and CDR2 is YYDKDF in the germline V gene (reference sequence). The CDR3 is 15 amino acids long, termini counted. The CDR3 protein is CATSKDRSSYNEQTL.

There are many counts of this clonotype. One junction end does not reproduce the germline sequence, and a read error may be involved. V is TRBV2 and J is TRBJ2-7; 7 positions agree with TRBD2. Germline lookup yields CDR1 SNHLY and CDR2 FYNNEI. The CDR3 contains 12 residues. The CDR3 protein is CASRGTAGAIDF. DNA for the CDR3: TGTGCCAGCAGGGGGACGGCGGGAGCGATAGACTTC.

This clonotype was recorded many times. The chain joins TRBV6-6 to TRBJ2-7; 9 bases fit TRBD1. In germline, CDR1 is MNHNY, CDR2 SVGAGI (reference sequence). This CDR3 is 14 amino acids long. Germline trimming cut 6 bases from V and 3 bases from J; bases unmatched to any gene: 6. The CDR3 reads CASRLGQGVYEQYF. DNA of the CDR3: TGTGCCAGCAGGTTGGGACAGGGTGTCTACGAGCAGTACTTC.

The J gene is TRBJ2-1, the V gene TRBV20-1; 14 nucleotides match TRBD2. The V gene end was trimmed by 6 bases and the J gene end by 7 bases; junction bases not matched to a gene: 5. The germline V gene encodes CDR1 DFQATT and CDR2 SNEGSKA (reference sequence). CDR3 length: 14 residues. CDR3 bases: TGCAGTGCGTCGGGACTAGCGGGGGTTAATGAGCAGTTCTTC. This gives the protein CSASGLAGVNEQFF.

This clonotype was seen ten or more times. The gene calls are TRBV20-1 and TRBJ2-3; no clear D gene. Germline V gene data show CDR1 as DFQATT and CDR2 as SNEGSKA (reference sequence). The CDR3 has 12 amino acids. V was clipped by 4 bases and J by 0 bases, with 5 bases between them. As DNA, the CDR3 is TGCAGTGCTATCGCTAGCACAGATACGCAGTATTTT. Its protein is CSAIASTDTQYF.

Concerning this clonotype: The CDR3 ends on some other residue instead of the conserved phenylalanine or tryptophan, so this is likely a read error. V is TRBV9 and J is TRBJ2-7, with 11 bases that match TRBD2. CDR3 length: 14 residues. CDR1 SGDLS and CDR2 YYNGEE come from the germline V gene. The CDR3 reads CAGSRLAGPSEQYC. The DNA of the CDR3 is TGTGCCGGCAGCAGACTAGCGGGGCCGAGTGAGCAGTACTGC.

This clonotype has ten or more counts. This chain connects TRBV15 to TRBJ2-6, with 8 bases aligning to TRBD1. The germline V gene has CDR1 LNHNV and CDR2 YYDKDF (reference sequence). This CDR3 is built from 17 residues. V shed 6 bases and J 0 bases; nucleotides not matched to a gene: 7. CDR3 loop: CATSPPTGASGANVLTF. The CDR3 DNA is TGTGCCACCAGTCCCCCGACAGGGGCCTCTGGGGCCAACGTCCTGACTTTC.

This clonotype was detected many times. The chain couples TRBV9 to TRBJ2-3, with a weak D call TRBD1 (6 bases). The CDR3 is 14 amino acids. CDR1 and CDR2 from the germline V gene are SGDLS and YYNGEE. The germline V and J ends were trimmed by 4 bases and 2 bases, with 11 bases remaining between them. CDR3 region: CASSPRDNTDTQYF. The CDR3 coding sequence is TGTGCCAGCAGCCCCCGGGACAACACAGATACGCAGTATTTT.

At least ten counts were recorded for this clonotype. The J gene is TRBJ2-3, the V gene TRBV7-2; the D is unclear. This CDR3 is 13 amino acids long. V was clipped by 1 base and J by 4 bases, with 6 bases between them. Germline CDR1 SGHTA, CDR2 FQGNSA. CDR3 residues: CASSLEIADTQYF. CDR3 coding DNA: TGTGCCAGCAGCTTAGAGATCGCAGATACGCAGTATTTT.

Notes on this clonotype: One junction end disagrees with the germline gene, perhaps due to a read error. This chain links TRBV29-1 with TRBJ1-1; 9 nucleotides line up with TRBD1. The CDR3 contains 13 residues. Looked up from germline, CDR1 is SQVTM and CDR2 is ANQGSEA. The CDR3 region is CSVDRGESTEAFF. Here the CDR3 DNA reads TGCAGCGTGGACAGGGGAGAGAGCACTGAAGCATTCTTT. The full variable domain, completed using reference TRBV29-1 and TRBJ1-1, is SAVISQKPSRDICQRGTSLTIQCQVDSQVTMMFWYRQQPGQSLTLIATANQGSEATYESGFVIDKFPISRPNLTFSTLTVSNMSPEDSSIYLCSVDRGESTEAFFGQGTRLTVV.

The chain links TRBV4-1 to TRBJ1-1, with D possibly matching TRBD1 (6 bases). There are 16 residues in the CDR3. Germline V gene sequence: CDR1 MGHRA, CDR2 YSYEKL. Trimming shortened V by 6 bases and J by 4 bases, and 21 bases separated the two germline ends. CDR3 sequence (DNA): TGCGCCAGCAGAACACTAGCGGGGGCGGGGAGCACTGAAGCTTTCTTT. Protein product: CASRTLAGAGSTEAFF.